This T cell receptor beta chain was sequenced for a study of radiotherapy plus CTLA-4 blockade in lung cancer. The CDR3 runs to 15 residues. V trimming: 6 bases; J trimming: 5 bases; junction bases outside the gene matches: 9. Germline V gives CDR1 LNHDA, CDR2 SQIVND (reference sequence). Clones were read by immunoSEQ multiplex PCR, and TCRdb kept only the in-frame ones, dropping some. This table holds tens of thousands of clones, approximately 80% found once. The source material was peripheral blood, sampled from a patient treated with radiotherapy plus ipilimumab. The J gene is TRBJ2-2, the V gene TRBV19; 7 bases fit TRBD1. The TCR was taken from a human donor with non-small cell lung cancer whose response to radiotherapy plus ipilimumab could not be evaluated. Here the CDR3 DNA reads TGTGCCAGTAGCCCCCCGACAGGGCCGACCGGGGAGCTGTTTTTT. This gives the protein CASSPPTGPTGELFF. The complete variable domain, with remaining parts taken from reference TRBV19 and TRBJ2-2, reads DGGITQSPKYLFRKEGQNVTLSCEQNLNHDAMYWYRQDPGQGLRLIYYSQIVNDFQKGDIAEGYSVSREKKESFPLTVTSAQKNPTAFYLCASSPPTGPTGELFFGEGSRLTVL.